Following are 20 T cell receptor beta chains from one sample sequenced in a study of T cells in Graves' hyperthyroidism and ophthalmopathy (dated by TCRdb to between 2018 and 2020). Library generation was performed with multiplex PCR. Instrument used: Illumina HiSeq 2000. TCR beta CDR3 regions were amplified from RNA transcripts. For the first round of RT-PCR on the TCR CDR3, the HTBI primer set was used together with the Qiagen OneStep RT-PCR kit. TCRdb trimmed public reads at Q25 via fastp, called clones via MiXCR and kept in-frame beta chains. A single entry per CDR3 protein holds the most common genes and DNA from its merged rows. This sample lists about 350,000 distinct CDR3 sequences; approximately 19% were detected once. The ten most abundant clones make up about 3.7% of the sample. The specimen was blood. These receptors all stem from a woman between 18 and 29 years old with Graves' hyperthyroidism.

The sample holds many counts of this clonotype. V usage is TRBV6-5 and J usage is TRBJ1-2; 8 nucleotides match TRBD1. Per germline, CDR1 MNHEY and CDR2 SVGAGI. Trimming removed 4 bases from V and 1 base from J; junction bases left unmatched: 11. The CDR3 consists of 17 residues. This CDR3 is CASSFATGDGFNYGYTF. The CDR3 coding sequence is TGTGCCAGCAGTTTTGCGACAGGGGACGGCTTTAACTATGGCTACACCTTC.

This clonotype occurred many times. V gene TRBV12-3 or TRBV12-4 combines with J gene TRBJ1-2; 9 nucleotides align to TRBD1. Trimming at V came to 5 bases and at J to 4 bases, leaving 5 bases not matched to a gene. The CDR3 is 14 amino acids. CDR3 protein: CASSAGTGSYGYTF. The CDR3 coding sequence is TGTGCCAGCAGTGCCGGGACAGGGAGCTATGGCTACACCTTC.

This clonotype was seen many times. The genes are TRBV20-1 and TRBJ1-2; 8 bases fit TRBD1. V shed 5 bases and J 2 bases; nucleotides not matched to a gene: 4. The CDR3 totals 13 residues. Germline lookup yields CDR1 DFQATT and CDR2 SNEGSKA (reference sequence). This chain's CDR3 is CSASWTGNYGYTF. The CDR3 DNA follows: TGCAGTGCTTCCTGGACAGGGAACTATGGCTACACCTTC.

This clonotype has a count of ten or more. The chain links TRBV20-1 to TRBJ1-1, with 7 bases fitting TRBD1. V lost 4 bases and J lost 1; bases outside the gene matches: 0. CDR1 DFQATT and CDR2 SNEGSKA come from the germline V gene (reference sequence). The CDR3 loop spans 12 amino acids. The CDR3 reads CSANRGNTEAFF. For the CDR3, the DNA is TGCAGTGCTAACAGGGGGAACACTGAAGCTTTCTTT.

This clonotype was counted ten times or more. The rearrangement uses TRBV2 and TRBJ1-1, with D unclear. The V and J ends lost 8 bases and 8 bases respectively, with 12 bases between them. The CDR3 is made up of 11 amino acids. The germline gives CDR1 SNHLY, CDR2 FYNNEI. In nucleotides, the CDR3 is TGTGCCAGCCAGGAGAGGGCCGAAGCTTTCTTT. This gives the protein CASQERAEAFF.

This clonotype appeared many times. The chain links TRBV6-2 or TRBV6-3 to TRBJ1-3; D remains unclear. The CDR3 extends over 14 amino acids. The germline V gene encodes CDR1 MNHEY and CDR2 SVGEGT. Trimming took off 3 bases at V and 4 bases at J, with 10 bases between the two ends. CDR3 bases: TGTGCCAGCAGTTATATGGGTCGCGGAAACACCATATATTTT. Translating it yields CASSYMGRGNTIYF.

In this sample, this clonotype turned up once. A read error may be the cause here, since a much bigger clone is one base away. The rearrangement uses TRBV11-2 and TRBJ2-6, with a weak D call TRBD1 (5 bases). CDR1 and CDR2 (germline): SGHAT, FQNNGV. The CDR3 runs 13 residues. CDR3 nucleotide sequence: TGTGCCAGCAGCAAGAGTGGGGCCTACGTCCTGACTTTC. Encoded protein: CASSKSGAYVLTF. The complete variable domain, with remaining parts taken from reference TRBV11-2 and TRBJ2-6, reads EAGVAQSPRYKIIEKRQSVAFWCNPISGHATLYWYQQILGQGPKLLIQFQNNGVVDDSQLPKDRFSAERLKGVDSTLKIQPAKLEDSAVYLCASSKSGAYVLTFGAGSRLTVL.

This clonotype came up once. This sequence may be a read error, since a much larger clone differs from it by one base. This rearrangement joins TRBV27 to TRBJ2-4; D is ambiguous. This CDR3 spans 14 amino acids. Germline values: CDR1 MNHEY, CDR2 SMNVEV (reference sequence). The CDR3 is CASSLKTAKNIKYF. CDR3 coding DNA: TGTGCCAGCAGTTTAAAAACAGCCAAAAACATTAAGTACTTC.

This clonotype appeared many times. The rearrangement uses TRBV6-5 and TRBJ2-7; D unresolved. Germline V gene data show CDR1 as MNHEY and CDR2 as SVGAGI. The germline V and J ends were trimmed by 7 bases and 2 bases, with 12 bases remaining between them. The CDR3 length is 13 residues. CDR3 nucleotide sequence: TGTGCCAGCAAGTTAGACGGAACCTACGAGCAGTACTTC. This codes for CASKLDGTYEQYF.

This clonotype was observed many times. The chain recombines TRBV10-3 with TRBJ1-5; D is perhaps TRBD1 (6 bases). Germline lookup yields CDR1 ENHRY and CDR2 SYGVKD. The V gene lost 10 bases and the J gene lost 6 bases, with 16 bases spanning the gap. The CDR3 spans 13 residues. The CDR3 loop reads CATDWGGGQPQHF. As DNA, the CDR3 is TGTGCCACAGATTGGGGGGGCGGTCAGCCCCAGCATTTT.

There are many counts of this clonotype. J is TRBJ1-2 and V is TRBV19; unclear D gene. Looked up from germline, CDR1 is LNHDA and CDR2 is SQIVND (reference sequence). Trimming took 6 bases from V and 4 from J, leaving 15 bases between them. The CDR3 runs 14 residues. CDR3 DNA sequence: TGTGCCAGTAGCCTGTCCCGGGGATCCTATGGCTACACCTTC. Translation: CASSLSRGSYGYTF.

This clonotype was picked up many times. This chain joins TRBV28 and TRBJ2-5; D perhaps matches TRBD2 (5 bases). The CDR3 loop spans 15 amino acids. The V end lost 1 base, the J end lost 5 bases, and 14 bases lay between the germline ends. The germline gives CDR1 MDHEN, CDR2 SYDVKM. DNA for the CDR3: TGTGCCAGCAGTTTATTAATGGGCGGGCTGGAGACCCAGTACTTC. The encoded protein is CASSLLMGGLETQYF.

This clonotype was detected only once. This chain joins TRBV6-1 and TRBJ1-1, with D possibly matching TRBD1 (5 bases). The germline gives CDR1 MNHNS, CDR2 SASEGT. The CDR3 consists of 15 residues. Trimming removed 1 base from V and 3 bases from J, with 12 bases in between. CDR3 protein: CASSEDVQGYTEAFF. The CDR3, as DNA: TGTGCCAGCAGTGAAGACGTCCAGGGCTACACTGAAGCTTTCTTT.

At least ten counts were recorded for this clonotype. The chain has TRBV28 and TRBJ2-5; 10 bases agree with TRBD1. With V trimmed by 11 bases and J by 5 bases, 11 bases remained unmatched. Germline V CDR1 and CDR2: MDHEN, SYDVKM. The length of the CDR3 is 14 residues. CDR3 DNA sequence: TGTGCCTCGACAACCGGGACAGGGGTTGAGACCCAGTACTTC. It specifies CASTTGTGVETQYF.

V is TRBV11-1 and J is TRBJ1-1; the D gene is possibly TRBD1 (6 bases). Germline V gene lookup returns CDR1 SGHAT and CDR2 FQDESV (reference sequence). This CDR3 region has 15 residues. The V end was cut by 5 bases, the J end by 4 bases, with 17 bases between. CDR3 amino acids: CASSPPGGASTEAFF. In nucleotides, the CDR3 is TGTGCCAGCAGCCCCCCCGGGGGGGCAAGCACTGAAGCTTTCTTT.

This clonotype turned up a few times. With a much larger clone just one base away, this may be a read error. The CDR3 DNA sequence: TGTGCCAGCAGTCGTCAGGGGGCGGGTGGAAACACCATATGTTTT. Translated: CASSRQGAGGNTICF. The chain uses TRBV6-1 and TRBJ1-3; 8 bases are shared with TRBD1. The CDR3 loop spans 15 amino acids. Germline CDR1 is MNHNS and CDR2 is SASEGT.

This clonotype was detected ten times or more. This chain connects TRBV20-1 to TRBJ1-1; no firm D call. CDR3 length equals 13 residues. Trimming shortened V by 6 bases and J by 3 bases, and 14 bases separated the two germline ends. Germline V gene data show CDR1 as DFQATT and CDR2 as SNEGSKA (reference sequence). The CDR3 sequence is CSAERRVDTEAFF. The CDR3 DNA sequence: TGCAGTGCCGAACGGCGGGTGGACACTGAAGCTTTCTTT.

The CDR3 is CSADRDRSSEAFF. For the CDR3, the DNA is TGCAGTGCGGACCGGGACAGGTCCAGTGAAGCTTTCTTT. The chain joins TRBV20-1 to TRBJ1-1, with 8 bases fitting TRBD1. The CDR3 sequence is 13 residues long. Germline V lookup: CDR1 DFQATT, CDR2 SNEGSKA (reference sequence). Trimming took 6 bases from V and 7 from J; bases not matched to a gene: 10.

This rearrangement joins TRBV9 to TRBJ1-3; D unclear. The V gene lost 0 bases and the J gene lost 4 bases, with 5 bases spanning the gap. Germline V gene data show CDR1 as SGDLS and CDR2 as YYNGEE. CDR3 length: 13 amino acids. For the CDR3, the DNA is TGTGCCAGCAGCGTAGGGTGGGGAAACACCATATATTTT. This translates into CASSVGWGNTIYF.

V usage is TRBV6-1 and J usage is TRBJ2-7; possibly TRBD1 for D (5 bases). The CDR3 sequence is 16 residues long. CDR1 is MNHNS, CDR2 SASEGT, per germline. The ends were cut back, 6 bases at V and 3 bases at J, with 21 bases in the middle. The CDR3 is CASRRDSSAIYYEQYF. The CDR3 nucleotides read TGTGCCAGCAGGCGAGACAGCTCCGCCATCTACTACGAGCAGTACTTC.